These T cell receptor beta chains were read from a single sample in a study of blood T cell repertoires in COVID-19. Sequenced by immunoSEQ multiplex PCR; TCRdb stores in-frame clones only, minus some. The data hold about 40,000 clones, with approximately 81% observed a single time. The specimen sequenced was peripheral blood. The source is a human donor in a cohort sampled during active COVID-19. Each CDR3 is given with its conserved first and last residue. The order of the fields is clone size, V gene, J gene, D gene, CDR3 DNA, CDR3 protein. D genes are given only for firm matches. Some rows mark clone size as missing; the rest say once, few, many or name a class of expanded clone.

-	TRBV9	TRBJ2-3	-	TGTGCCAGCAGCGCCGGGGGCACAGATACGCAGTATTTT	CASSAGGTDTQYF
-	TRBV11-2	TRBJ2-3	TRBD2	TGTGCCAGCAGTAGCGGGGCGGCCCCCGGTCTCACAGATACGCAGTATTTT	CASSSGAAPGLTDTQYF
-	TRBV19	TRBJ2-1	TRBD1	TGTGCCAGTAGTAGGACAGGGAGCAATGAGCAGTTCTTC	CASSRTGSNEQFF
-	TRBV5-1	TRBJ2-5	TRBD2	TGCGCCAGCAGCTTGGAGCGGGGGGGCCAGGAGACCCAGTACTTC	CASSLERGGQETQYF
-	TRBV5-6	TRBJ1-2	TRBD1	TGTGCCAGCAGCCTCCAGGGGGCTAACTATGGCTACACCTTC	CASSLQGANYGYTF
-	TRBV11-2	TRBJ2-2	-	TGTGCCAGCAGCTTAGGTAGCACAGGGACCGGGGAGCTGTTTTTT	CASSLGSTGTGELFF
-	TRBV7-3	TRBJ2-7	-	TGTGCCAGCAGCTTAAGTTTAGCTAACGACGAGCAGTACTTC	CASSLSLANDEQYF
-	TRBV5-5	TRBJ2-2	-	TGTGCCAGCAGCTTAGGTACGGCGGGATTCGGGGAGCTGTTTTTT	CASSLGTAGFGELFF
-	TRBV10-3	TRBJ2-6	-	TGTGCCATCAGTGATAAGCCTGGGGCCAACGTCCTGACTTTC	CAISDKPGANVLTF
-	TRBV11-2	TRBJ1-2	-	TGTGCCAGCAGCTTCCAGGGGTCATATGGCTACACCTTC	CASSFQGSYGYTF
-	TRBV2	TRBJ1-1	-	TGTGCCAGCACCAGGGTCCGGGACACTGAAGCTTTCTTT	CASTRVRDTEAFF
-	TRBV9	TRBJ2-2	-	TGTGCCAGCAGCGTAGACCCAGGGTCCGGGGAGCTGTTTTTT	CASSVDPGSGELFF
-	TRBV9	TRBJ2-1	-	TGTGCCAGCAGCGAGGGACTCAATGAGCAGTTCTTC	CASSEGLNEQFF
once	TRBV11-3	TRBJ2-1	TRBD2	TGTGCCAGCAGCCTAGCGGGGGGGCACAATGAGCAGTTCTTC	CASSLAGGHNEQFF
few	TRBV7-9	TRBJ2-2	-	TGTGCCAGCAGTATCACCGGGGAGCTGTTTTTT	CASSITGELFF
-	TRBV19	TRBJ2-3	-	TGTGCCAGTAGTAAGCATTCGGGGTCATTCACAGATACGCAGTATTTT	CASSKHSGSFTDTQYF
-	TRBV5-1	TRBJ2-5	TRBD2	TGCGCCAGCAGCCAGGGACTAGCGGGGGGCCAGACCCAGTACTTC	CASSQGLAGGQTQYF
-	TRBV19	TRBJ1-1	TRBD1	TGTGCCAGTAGTATAGATGCAGGGGGTTTGGGAACTGAAGCTTTCTTT	CASSIDAGGLGTEAFF
-	TRBV29-1	TRBJ1-2	TRBD1	TGCAGCGTGGGCGGACAGGCGAACTATGGCTACACCTTC	CSVGGQANYGYTF
few	TRBV5-1	TRBJ2-2	TRBD1	TGCGCCAGCAGCCTCGACAGGGGGCTCACCGGGGAGCTGTTTTTT	CASSLDRGLTGELFF
-	TRBV6-5	TRBJ1-6	TRBD1	TGTGCCAGCAGAGCCGGGACAGGAAATTCACCCCTCCACTTT	CASRAGTGNSPLHF
-	TRBV5-5	TRBJ1-6	TRBD1	TGTGCCAGCAGCTTGACGGGGACAGGGTATAATTCACCCCTCCACTTT	CASSLTGTGYNSPLHF
medium-sized	TRBV4-1	TRBJ2-7	-	TGCGCCAGCAGCCAATTCATGGGCGACGAGCAGTACTTC	CASSQFMGDEQYF
-	TRBV10-3	TRBJ1-1	TRBD1	TGTGCCATCAGTGTTTCGACAGGGGTTGGCACTGAAGCTTTCTTT	CAISVSTGVGTEAFF
-	TRBV27	TRBJ1-1	-	TGTGCCAGCAGTCTCCGCCGGCAGGGGCGGAACACTGAAGCTTTCTTT	CASSLRRQGRNTEAFF
-	TRBV25-1	TRBJ2-7	-	TGTGCCAGCAGTGCGACAGGATACGAGCAGTACTTC	CASSATGYEQYF
once	TRBV3-1/TRBV3-2	TRBJ2-1	-	TGTGCCAGCAGTCCCGATTGGGGCGGCCAAGGGGGTGAGCAGTTCTTC	CASSPDWGGQGGEQFF
-	TRBV9	TRBJ2-7	TRBD2	TGTGCCAGCAGCCGATCCTCTAGCGGGGCCCCTTGGGAGCAGTACTTC	CASSRSSSGAPWEQYF
-	TRBV5-4	TRBJ2-1	-	TGTGCCAGCAGCTTGGAGCCCAGGGGACAAGACAATGAGCAGTTCTTC	CASSLEPRGQDNEQFF
few	TRBV7-2	TRBJ2-2	TRBD2	TGTGCCAGCAGCTTATACGGGGGGGCTATCACCGGGGAGCTGTTTTTT	CASSLYGGAITGELFF
-	TRBV5-6	TRBJ2-4	TRBD1	TGTGCCAGCAGCTTGGGAAGGGACAGGGACGGGGCCAAAAACATTCAGTACTTC	CASSLGRDRDGAKNIQYF
-	TRBV5-8	TRBJ2-7	TRBD1	TGTGCCAGCAGGAAAGGACAGGGGCTCTCCTACGAGCAGTACTTC	CASRKGQGLSYEQYF
-	TRBV18	TRBJ2-7	-	TGTGCCAGCTCACCCGCCCAGGGGCAGTACTTC	CASSPAQGQYF
-	TRBV5-4	TRBJ2-7	-	TGTGCCAGCAGCACCCTAACCTACGAGCAGTACTTC	CASSTLTYEQYF
-	TRBV7-9	TRBJ2-7	-	TGTGCCAGCAGCCTCCGGACTACTTCCTACGAGCAGTACTTC	CASSLRTTSYEQYF
-	TRBV5-1	TRBJ2-5	-	TGCGCCAGCAGCTGGGTAAGGAGAGAGACCCAGTACTTC	CASSWVRRETQYF
-	TRBV5-5	TRBJ2-3	TRBD1	TGTGCCAGCAGCTTGGTGGGACAGGGTGTTTATACGCAGTATTTT	CASSLVGQGVYTQYF
-	TRBV5-1	TRBJ2-2	TRBD1	TGCGCCAGCGGACAGGGCAACACCGGGGAGCTGTTTTTT	CASGQGNTGELFF
-	TRBV7-9	TRBJ1-1	TRBD1	TGTGCCAGCACCCTGACAGGGGCGGACACTGAAGCTTTCTTT	CASTLTGADTEAFF
-	TRBV2	TRBJ2-1	TRBD2	TGTGCCAGCACGCGGGGGGGAGGTGAGCAGTTCTTC	CASTRGGGEQFF
-	TRBV9	TRBJ2-7	TRBD2	TGTGCCAGCAGCAGGGAGGGTTCTAGCCTAGGGGAGCAGTACTTC	CASSREGSSLGEQYF